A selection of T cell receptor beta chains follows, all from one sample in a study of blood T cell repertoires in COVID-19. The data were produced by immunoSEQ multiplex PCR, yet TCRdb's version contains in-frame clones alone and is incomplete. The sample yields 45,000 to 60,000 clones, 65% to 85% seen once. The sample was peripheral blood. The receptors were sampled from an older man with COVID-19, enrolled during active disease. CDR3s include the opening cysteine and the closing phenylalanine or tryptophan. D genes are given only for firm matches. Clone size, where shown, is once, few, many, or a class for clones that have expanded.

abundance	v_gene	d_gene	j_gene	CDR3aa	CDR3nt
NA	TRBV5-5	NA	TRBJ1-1	CASSSNRVESRTEAFF	TGTGCCAGCAGCAGTAACAGGGTGGAAAGCCGCACTGAAGCTTTCTTT
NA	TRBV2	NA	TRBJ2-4	CASSKERLGQAKNIQYF	TGTGCCAGCAGTAAAGAGAGACTGGGACAAGCCAAAAACATTCAGTACTTC
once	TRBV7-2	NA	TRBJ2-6	CASSLGRVSSGANVLTF	TGTGCCAGCAGCTTGGGCAGGGTGAGCTCTGGGGCCAACGTCCTGACTTTC
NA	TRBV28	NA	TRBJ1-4	CASSFLRGGGPEKLFF	TGTGCCAGCAGTTTCCTTCGAGGGGGGGGGCCTGAAAAACTGTTTTTT
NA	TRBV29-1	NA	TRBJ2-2	CSVVGGYTGELFF	TGCAGCGTTGTAGGCGGATACACCGGGGAGCTGTTTTTT
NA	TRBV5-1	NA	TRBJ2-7	CASSLVDEQYF	TGCGCCAGCAGCTTGGTCGACGAGCAGTACTTC
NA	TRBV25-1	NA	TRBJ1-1	CASSPLRFGMNTEAFF	TGTGCCAGCAGTCCTTTACGCTTCGGTATGAACACTGAAGCTTTCTTT
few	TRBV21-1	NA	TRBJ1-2	CASCRGTGPPPYGYTF	TGTGCCAGCTGCCGAGGGACAGGGCCTCCCCCCTATGGCTACACCTTC
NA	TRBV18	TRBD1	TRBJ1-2	CASSPRDRGLEGYTF	TGTGCCAGCTCCCCTAGGGACAGGGGGCTGGAAGGCTACACCTTC
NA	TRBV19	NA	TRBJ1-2	CASSRGHQDYGYTF	TGTGCCAGTAGTAGGGGACACCAGGACTATGGCTACACCTTC
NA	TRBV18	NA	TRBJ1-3	CASSLDSQDSGNTIYF	TGTGCCAGCTCGCTTGACAGTCAAGACTCTGGAAACACCATATATTTT
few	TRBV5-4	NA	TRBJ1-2	CASRPRELNYGYTF	TGTGCCAGCAGACCTCGGGAGCTTAACTATGGCTACACCTTC
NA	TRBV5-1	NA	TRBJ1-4	CASSLGGSINEKLFF	TGCGCCAGCAGCTTGGGGGGCAGTATTAATGAAAAACTGTTTTTT
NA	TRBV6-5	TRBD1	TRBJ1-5	CASRQGVTQPQHF	TGTGCCAGCAGACAGGGGGTGACTCAGCCCCAGCATTTT
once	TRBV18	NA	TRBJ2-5	CASSPPQSGRQETQYF	TGTGCCAGCTCACCCCCCCAAAGCGGGCGACAAGAGACCCAGTACTTC
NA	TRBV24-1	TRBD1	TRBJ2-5	CATSDPGTGAPETQYF	TGTGCCACCAGTGATCCCGGGACAGGGGCTCCAGAGACCCAGTACTTC
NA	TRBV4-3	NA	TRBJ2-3	CASSPLRQAGADTQYF	TGCGCCAGCAGCCCTTTAAGACAGGCGGGCGCAGATACGCAGTATTTT
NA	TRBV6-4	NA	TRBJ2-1	CASSERRDSKQFF	TGTGCCAGCAGTGAGAGAAGGGACTCAAAGCAGTTCTTC
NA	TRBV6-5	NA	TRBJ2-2	CASSLIAETGELFF	TGTGCCAGCAGTCTTATAGCGGAGACCGGGGAGCTGTTTTTT
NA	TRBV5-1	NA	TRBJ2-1	CASAAGSGGNEQFF	TGCGCCAGCGCGGCGGGCTCCGGTGGGAATGAGCAGTTCTTC
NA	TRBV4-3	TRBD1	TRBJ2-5	CASSQSIGGQGIQETQYF	TGCGCCAGCAGCCAATCCATTGGGGGACAGGGTATCCAAGAGACCCAGTACTTC
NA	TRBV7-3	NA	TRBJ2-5	CASSLIIGIQETQYF	TGTGCCAGCAGCTTAATTATCGGTATCCAAGAGACCCAGTACTTC
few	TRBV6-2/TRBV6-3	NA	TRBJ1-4	CASSYGQPQKDEKLFF	TGTGCCAGCAGTTACGGGCAGCCCCAAAAGGATGAAAAACTGTTTTTT
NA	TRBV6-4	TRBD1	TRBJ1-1	CASSPLTTGGALAEAFF	TGTGCCAGCAGTCCACTTACAACAGGGGGGGCGTTGGCTGAAGCTTTCTTT
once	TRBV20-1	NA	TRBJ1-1	CSAPMNTEAFF	TGCAGTGCTCCCATGAACACTGAAGCTTTCTTT
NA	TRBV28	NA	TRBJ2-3	CASGIGDTQYF	TGTGCCAGCGGTATCGGAGATACGCAGTATTTT
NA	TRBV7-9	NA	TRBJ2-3	CASSLSASRLTDTQYF	TGTGCCAGCAGCTTATCCGCTAGCAGATTAACAGATACGCAGTATTTT
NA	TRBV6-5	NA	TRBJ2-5	CASSYSAGTQYF	TGTGCCAGCAGTTACTCGGCGGGAACCCAGTACTTC
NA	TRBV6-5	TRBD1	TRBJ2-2	CASRDRGTGELFF	TGTGCCAGCCGGGACAGGGGTACCGGGGAGCTGTTTTTT
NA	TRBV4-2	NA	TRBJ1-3	CASSQGTGAGNTIYF	TGTGCCAGCAGCCAAGGAACAGGTGCTGGAAACACCATATATTTT
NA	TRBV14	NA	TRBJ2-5	CASSQITGFQETQYF	TGTGCCAGCAGCCAAATCACAGGATTCCAAGAGACCCAGTACTTC
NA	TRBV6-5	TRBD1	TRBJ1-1	CASRDRAGNTEAFF	TGTGCCAGCAGAGACAGGGCCGGGAACACTGAAGCTTTCTTT
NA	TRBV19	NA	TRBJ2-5	CASSTGNQETQYF	TGTGCCAGTAGTACAGGGAACCAAGAGACCCAGTACTTC